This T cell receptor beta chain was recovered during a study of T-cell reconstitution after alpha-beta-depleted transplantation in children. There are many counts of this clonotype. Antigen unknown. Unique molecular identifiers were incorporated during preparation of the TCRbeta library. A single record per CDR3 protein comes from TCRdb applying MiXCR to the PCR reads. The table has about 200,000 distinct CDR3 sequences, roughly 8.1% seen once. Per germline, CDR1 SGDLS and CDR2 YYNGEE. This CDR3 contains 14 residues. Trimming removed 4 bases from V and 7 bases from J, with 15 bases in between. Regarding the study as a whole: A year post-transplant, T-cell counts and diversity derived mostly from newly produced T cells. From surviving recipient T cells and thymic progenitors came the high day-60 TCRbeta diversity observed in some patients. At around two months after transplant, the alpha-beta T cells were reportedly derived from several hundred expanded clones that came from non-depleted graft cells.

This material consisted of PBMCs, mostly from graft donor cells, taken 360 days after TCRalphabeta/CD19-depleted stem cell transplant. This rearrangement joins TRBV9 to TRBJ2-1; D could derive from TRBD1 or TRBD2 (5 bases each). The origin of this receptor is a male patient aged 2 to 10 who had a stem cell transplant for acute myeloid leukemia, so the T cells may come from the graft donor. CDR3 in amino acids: CASSPVRGLNEQFF. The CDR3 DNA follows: TGTGCCAGCAGCCCCGTGAGGGGTTTAAATGAGCAGTTCTTC.